A selection of T cell receptor beta chains follows, all from one sample in a study of immune evolution from preneoplasia to lung adenocarcinoma. Profiled with immunoSEQ multiplex PCR; TCRdb holds only in-frame clones, not every one. The sample contains roughly 6,700 clones, roughly 80% of which appear only once. Sequencing used FFPE invasive lung adenocarcinoma tissue. These receptors originate from a person aged 55 to 75 with lung adenocarcinoma. The CDR3 runs from the conserved cysteine through the conserved F or W. The D gene is left open where the match is weak. The listing skips clone size in some rows; elsewhere it reads once, few, many or a size class.

D gene: .
J gene: TRBJ1-2
clone size: .
V gene: TRBV28
CDR3 protein: CASSLTRGPNYGYTF
CDR3 DNA: TGTGCCAGCAGTTTAACCAGGGGCCCTAACTATGGCTACACCTTC

D gene: TRBD2
J gene: TRBJ2-1
clone size: once
V gene: TRBV27
CDR3 protein: CASSFWGGGNEQFF
CDR3 DNA: TGTGCCAGCAGTTTTTGGGGGGGAGGCAATGAGCAGTTCTTC

D gene: TRBD1
J gene: TRBJ2-7
clone size: .
V gene: TRBV18
CDR3 protein: CASSGISGTGGEQYF
CDR3 DNA: TGTGCCAGCTCAGGGATCTCCGGGACAGGGGGCGAGCAGTACTTC

D gene: TRBD1
J gene: TRBJ1-2
clone size: .
V gene: TRBV30
CDR3 protein: CAWSVKGQGGYTF
CDR3 DNA: TGTGCCTGGAGTGTTAAGGGACAGGGTGGCTACACCTTC

D gene: TRBD1
J gene: TRBJ2-7
clone size: .
V gene: TRBV6-6
CDR3 protein: CASSYSSDRAEQYF
CDR3 DNA: TGTGCCAGCAGTTACTCCTCGGACAGGGCCGAGCAGTACTTC

D gene: .
J gene: TRBJ2-3
clone size: .
V gene: TRBV30
CDR3 protein: CAWNRDHTDTQYF
CDR3 DNA: TGTGCCTGGAATAGGGACCACACAGATACGCAGTATTTT

D gene: .
J gene: TRBJ2-1
clone size: .
V gene: TRBV5-4
CDR3 protein: CASSRGGDRNNEQFF
CDR3 DNA: TGTGCCAGCAGCCGGGGGGGGGACAGAAACAATGAGCAGTTCTTC

D gene: TRBD2
J gene: TRBJ2-3
clone size: .
V gene: TRBV7-8
CDR3 protein: CASSLGGGGRAPDTQYF
CDR3 DNA: TGTGCCAGCAGCTTAGGAGGCGGCGGGAGGGCCCCAGATACGCAGTATTTT

D gene: TRBD2
J gene: TRBJ2-3
clone size: .
V gene: TRBV15
CDR3 protein: CATSASAGGSGTDTQYF
CDR3 DNA: TGTGCCACCAGCGCGTCAGCGGGAGGGTCCGGCACAGATACGCAGTATTTT

D gene: .
J gene: TRBJ1-4
clone size: .
V gene: TRBV6-1
CDR3 protein: CASSMVQGGEKLFF
CDR3 DNA: TGTGCCAGCAGCATGGTACAGGGAGGCGAAAAACTGTTTTTT

D gene: TRBD1
J gene: TRBJ2-3
clone size: .
V gene: TRBV28
CDR3 protein: CASRGDRAEDTQYF
CDR3 DNA: TGTGCCAGCAGGGGGGACAGGGCGGAAGATACGCAGTATTTT

D gene: TRBD1
J gene: TRBJ1-4
clone size: once
V gene: TRBV4-2
CDR3 protein: CASSQTGTGNEKLFF
CDR3 DNA: TGTGCCAGCAGCCAAACCGGGACAGGGAATGAAAAACTGTTTTTT

D gene: .
J gene: TRBJ2-7
clone size: .
V gene: TRBV28
CDR3 protein: CASSPPGRGYPYEQYF
CDR3 DNA: TGTGCCAGCAGTCCTCCCGGGAGAGGATACCCCTACGAGCAGTACTTC

D gene: .
J gene: TRBJ2-5
clone size: .
V gene: TRBV5-1
CDR3 protein: CASSTRAGETQYF
CDR3 DNA: TGCGCCAGCAGCACCAGGGCTGGGGAGACCCAGTACTTC

D gene: TRBD2
J gene: TRBJ2-2
clone size: once
V gene: TRBV5-4
CDR3 protein: CASSFATSGTGELFF
CDR3 DNA: TGTGCCAGCAGCTTCGCGACTAGCGGCACCGGGGAGCTGTTTTTT

D gene: .
J gene: TRBJ1-1
clone size: .
V gene: TRBV2
CDR3 protein: CASRTHGRGTEAFF
CDR3 DNA: TGTGCCAGCAGGACCCATGGGAGGGGCACTGAAGCTTTCTTT

D gene: TRBD1
J gene: TRBJ2-4
clone size: .
V gene: TRBV11-2
CDR3 protein: CASSLAPDRAKNIQYF
CDR3 DNA: TGTGCCAGCAGCTTAGCTCCGGACAGGGCCAAAAACATTCAGTACTTC

D gene: .
J gene: TRBJ2-1
clone size: once
V gene: TRBV7-8
CDR3 protein: CASSLGQSRIDIF
CDR3 DNA: TGTGCCAGCAGCTTAGGCCAAAGTCGAATTGACATCTTC

D gene: .
J gene: TRBJ2-7
clone size: once
V gene: TRBV7-9
CDR3 protein: CASSKQGGAYEQYF
CDR3 DNA: TGTGCCAGCAGTAAACAGGGGGGGGCCTACGAGCAGTACTTC

D gene: TRBD2
J gene: TRBJ2-4
clone size: .
V gene: TRBV20-1
CDR3 protein: CGLAGLNIQYF
CDR3 DNA: TGCGGTTTAGCGGGTCTAAACATTCAGTACTTC

D gene: TRBD1
J gene: TRBJ2-7
clone size: .
V gene: TRBV18
CDR3 protein: CASSPRQGVYEQYF
CDR3 DNA: TGTGCCAGCTCACCACGACAGGGGGTCTACGAGCAGTACTTC

D gene: .
J gene: TRBJ2-2
clone size: .
V gene: TRBV7-2
CDR3 protein: CASSPGYVGSFNTGELFF
CDR3 DNA: TGTGCCAGCAGCCCGGGGTATGTCGGCTCCTTTAACACCGGGGAGCTGTTTTTT

D gene: .
J gene: TRBJ2-5
clone size: .
V gene: TRBV7-9
CDR3 protein: CASSPPGTGETQYF
CDR3 DNA: TGTGCCAGCAGCCCCCCAGGGACGGGAGAGACCCAGTACTTC

D gene: TRBD2
J gene: TRBJ2-6
clone size: .
V gene: TRBV18
CDR3 protein: CASSPPGGIGANVLTF
CDR3 DNA: TGTGCCAGCTCACCACCGGGAGGGATCGGGGCCAACGTCCTGACTTTC

D gene: TRBD2
J gene: TRBJ2-5
clone size: .
V gene: TRBV7-6
CDR3 protein: CASSLLSGSQETQYF
CDR3 DNA: TGTGCCAGCAGCTTACTTAGCGGGAGTCAAGAGACCCAGTACTTC

D gene: .
J gene: TRBJ1-4
clone size: .
V gene: TRBV27
CDR3 protein: CATQKSLRANEKLFF
CDR3 DNA: TGTGCCACCCAGAAGTCATTGCGTGCTAATGAAAAACTGTTTTTT

D gene: TRBD1
J gene: TRBJ1-3
clone size: .
V gene: TRBV7-8
CDR3 protein: CASSLRPAGGYGNTIYF
CDR3 DNA: TGTGCCAGCAGCTTAAGGCCCGCAGGGGGCTATGGAAACACCATATATTTT

D gene: TRBD1
J gene: TRBJ1-5
clone size: .
V gene: TRBV19
CDR3 protein: CASSIGQARGQPQHF
CDR3 DNA: TGTGCCAGTAGTATCGGACAGGCCAGGGGTCAGCCCCAGCATTTT

D gene: .
J gene: TRBJ2-3
clone size: .
V gene: TRBV15
CDR3 protein: CATSSRTQSADTQYF
CDR3 DNA: TGTGCCACCAGCAGTCGGACCCAGAGCGCAGATACGCAGTATTTT

D gene: TRBD2
J gene: TRBJ2-4
clone size: .
V gene: TRBV29-1
CDR3 protein: CSVWGGSLAKNIQYF
CDR3 DNA: TGCAGCGTCTGGGGGGGTAGCTTAGCCAAAAACATTCAGTACTTC

D gene: .
J gene: TRBJ1-2
clone size: .
V gene: TRBV15
CDR3 protein: CATSRDVRAGHGYTF
CDR3 DNA: TGTGCCACCAGCAGAGATGTGAGGGCAGGGCATGGCTACACCTTC

D gene: .
J gene: TRBJ1-2
clone size: .
V gene: TRBV21-1
CDR3 protein: CASREYGYTF
CDR3 DNA: TGTGCCAGCAGGGAGTATGGCTACACCTTC

D gene: TRBD1
J gene: TRBJ1-1
clone size: .
V gene: TRBV18
CDR3 protein: CASSPLGQRGGRAEAFF
CDR3 DNA: TGTGCCAGCTCACCACTGGGACAGCGCGGTGGTAGAGCTGAAGCTTTCTTT

D gene: .
J gene: TRBJ2-5
clone size: .
V gene: TRBV5-1
CDR3 protein: CASSLMGPAETQYF
CDR3 DNA: TGCGCCAGCAGCTTGATGGGACCAGCGGAGACCCAGTACTTC

D gene: .
J gene: TRBJ2-2
clone size: .
V gene: TRBV7-6
CDR3 protein: CASSLASGANTGELFF
CDR3 DNA: TGTGCCAGCAGCTTAGCGTCCGGGGCGAACACCGGGGAGCTGTTTTTT

D gene: .
J gene: TRBJ2-1
clone size: .
V gene: TRBV28
CDR3 protein: CASSLESGDYNEQFF
CDR3 DNA: TGTGCCAGCAGTTTAGAGTCAGGGGATTACAATGAGCAGTTCTTC

D gene: TRBD2
J gene: TRBJ2-7
clone size: few
V gene: TRBV5-1
CDR3 protein: CASRAGEVGEQYF
CDR3 DNA: TGCGCCAGCCGGGCGGGAGAAGTCGGCGAGCAGTACTTC

D gene: .
J gene: TRBJ2-3
clone size: .
V gene: TRBV6-6
CDR3 protein: CATGAGLHLNTDTQYF
CDR3 DNA: TGTGCCACCGGGGCGGGACTCCACTTAAACACAGATACGCAGTATTTT

D gene: .
J gene: TRBJ2-5
clone size: .
V gene: TRBV10-3
CDR3 protein: CASAGQDQETQYF
CDR3 DNA: TGTGCCTCAGCTGGACAAGACCAAGAGACCCAGTACTTC

D gene: TRBD2
J gene: TRBJ2-7
clone size: .
V gene: TRBV5-4
CDR3 protein: CASSFRTRTSGSSYEQYF
CDR3 DNA: TGTGCCAGCAGCTTCCGTACTCGGACTAGCGGGTCCTCCTACGAGCAGTACTTC

D gene: .
J gene: TRBJ2-1
clone size: .
V gene: TRBV6-1
CDR3 protein: CASSDWQGRGFF
CDR3 DNA: TGTGCCAGCAGTGATTGGCAGGGGCGGGGGTTCTTC

D gene: TRBD1
J gene: TRBJ1-4
clone size: .
V gene: TRBV9
CDR3 protein: CASSSWTGFNEKLFF
CDR3 DNA: TGTGCCAGCAGCTCATGGACAGGGTTTAATGAAAAACTGTTTTTT

D gene: .
J gene: TRBJ1-2
clone size: few
V gene: TRBV11-2
CDR3 protein: CASSLETNGYTF
CDR3 DNA: TGTGCCAGCAGCTTAGAGACAAATGGCTACACCTTC

D gene: TRBD1
J gene: TRBJ2-1
clone size: .
V gene: TRBV7-3
CDR3 protein: CASSRDRGGNEQFF
CDR3 DNA: TGTGCCAGCAGCCGGGACAGGGGAGGCAATGAGCAGTTCTTC

D gene: .
J gene: TRBJ2-7
clone size: .
V gene: TRBV18
CDR3 protein: CASSPPGAGASSYEQYF
CDR3 DNA: TGTGCCAGCTCACCACCGGGAGCGGGTGCTAGCTCCTACGAGCAGTACTTC

D gene: .
J gene: TRBJ2-5
clone size: .
V gene: TRBV19
CDR3 protein: CASSMVGAAQYF
CDR3 DNA: TGTGCCAGTAGTATGGTCGGTGCGGCCCAGTACTTC

D gene: .
J gene: TRBJ2-7
clone size: .
V gene: TRBV18
CDR3 protein: CASSLLEEYEQYF
CDR3 DNA: TGTGCCAGCTCCCTTCTGGAGGAATACGAGCAGTACTTC

D gene: .
J gene: TRBJ2-5
clone size: .
V gene: TRBV7-9
CDR3 protein: CASSLNQETQYF
CDR3 DNA: TGTGCCAGCAGCTTAAACCAAGAGACCCAGTACTTC

D gene: TRBD2
J gene: TRBJ2-3
clone size: .
V gene: TRBV5-6
CDR3 protein: CASSLGTSGSTDTQYF
CDR3 DNA: TGTGCCAGCAGCTTAGGGACTAGCGGGAGCACAGATACGCAGTATTTT

D gene: .
J gene: TRBJ2-1
clone size: few
V gene: TRBV5-1
CDR3 protein: CASSLANPRLNEQFF
CDR3 DNA: TGCGCCAGCAGCTTGGCCAACCCCCGCCTAAATGAGCAGTTCTTC

D gene: .
J gene: TRBJ1-1
clone size: .
V gene: TRBV2
CDR3 protein: CASSDDYTEAFF
CDR3 DNA: TGTGCCAGCAGTGATGATTACACTGAAGCTTTCTTT

D gene: .
J gene: TRBJ2-7
clone size: .
V gene: TRBV28
CDR3 protein: CASSQQGITYEQYF
CDR3 DNA: TGTGCCAGCAGTCAACAGGGAATAACCTACGAGCAGTACTTC

D gene: TRBD1
J gene: TRBJ2-7
clone size: .
V gene: TRBV28
CDR3 protein: CASNKQYGQGAYEQYF
CDR3 DNA: TGTGCCAGCAACAAACAATACGGACAGGGGGCTTACGAGCAGTACTTC

D gene: .
J gene: TRBJ1-2
clone size: .
V gene: TRBV19
CDR3 protein: CASRKRANYGYTF
CDR3 DNA: TGTGCCAGTAGAAAAAGAGCTAACTATGGCTACACCTTC

D gene: TRBD1
J gene: TRBJ2-3
clone size: once
V gene: TRBV19
CDR3 protein: CASSPLGQGGNTQYF
CDR3 DNA: TGTGCCAGTAGTCCGTTAGGACAGGGCGGCAATACGCAGTATTTT